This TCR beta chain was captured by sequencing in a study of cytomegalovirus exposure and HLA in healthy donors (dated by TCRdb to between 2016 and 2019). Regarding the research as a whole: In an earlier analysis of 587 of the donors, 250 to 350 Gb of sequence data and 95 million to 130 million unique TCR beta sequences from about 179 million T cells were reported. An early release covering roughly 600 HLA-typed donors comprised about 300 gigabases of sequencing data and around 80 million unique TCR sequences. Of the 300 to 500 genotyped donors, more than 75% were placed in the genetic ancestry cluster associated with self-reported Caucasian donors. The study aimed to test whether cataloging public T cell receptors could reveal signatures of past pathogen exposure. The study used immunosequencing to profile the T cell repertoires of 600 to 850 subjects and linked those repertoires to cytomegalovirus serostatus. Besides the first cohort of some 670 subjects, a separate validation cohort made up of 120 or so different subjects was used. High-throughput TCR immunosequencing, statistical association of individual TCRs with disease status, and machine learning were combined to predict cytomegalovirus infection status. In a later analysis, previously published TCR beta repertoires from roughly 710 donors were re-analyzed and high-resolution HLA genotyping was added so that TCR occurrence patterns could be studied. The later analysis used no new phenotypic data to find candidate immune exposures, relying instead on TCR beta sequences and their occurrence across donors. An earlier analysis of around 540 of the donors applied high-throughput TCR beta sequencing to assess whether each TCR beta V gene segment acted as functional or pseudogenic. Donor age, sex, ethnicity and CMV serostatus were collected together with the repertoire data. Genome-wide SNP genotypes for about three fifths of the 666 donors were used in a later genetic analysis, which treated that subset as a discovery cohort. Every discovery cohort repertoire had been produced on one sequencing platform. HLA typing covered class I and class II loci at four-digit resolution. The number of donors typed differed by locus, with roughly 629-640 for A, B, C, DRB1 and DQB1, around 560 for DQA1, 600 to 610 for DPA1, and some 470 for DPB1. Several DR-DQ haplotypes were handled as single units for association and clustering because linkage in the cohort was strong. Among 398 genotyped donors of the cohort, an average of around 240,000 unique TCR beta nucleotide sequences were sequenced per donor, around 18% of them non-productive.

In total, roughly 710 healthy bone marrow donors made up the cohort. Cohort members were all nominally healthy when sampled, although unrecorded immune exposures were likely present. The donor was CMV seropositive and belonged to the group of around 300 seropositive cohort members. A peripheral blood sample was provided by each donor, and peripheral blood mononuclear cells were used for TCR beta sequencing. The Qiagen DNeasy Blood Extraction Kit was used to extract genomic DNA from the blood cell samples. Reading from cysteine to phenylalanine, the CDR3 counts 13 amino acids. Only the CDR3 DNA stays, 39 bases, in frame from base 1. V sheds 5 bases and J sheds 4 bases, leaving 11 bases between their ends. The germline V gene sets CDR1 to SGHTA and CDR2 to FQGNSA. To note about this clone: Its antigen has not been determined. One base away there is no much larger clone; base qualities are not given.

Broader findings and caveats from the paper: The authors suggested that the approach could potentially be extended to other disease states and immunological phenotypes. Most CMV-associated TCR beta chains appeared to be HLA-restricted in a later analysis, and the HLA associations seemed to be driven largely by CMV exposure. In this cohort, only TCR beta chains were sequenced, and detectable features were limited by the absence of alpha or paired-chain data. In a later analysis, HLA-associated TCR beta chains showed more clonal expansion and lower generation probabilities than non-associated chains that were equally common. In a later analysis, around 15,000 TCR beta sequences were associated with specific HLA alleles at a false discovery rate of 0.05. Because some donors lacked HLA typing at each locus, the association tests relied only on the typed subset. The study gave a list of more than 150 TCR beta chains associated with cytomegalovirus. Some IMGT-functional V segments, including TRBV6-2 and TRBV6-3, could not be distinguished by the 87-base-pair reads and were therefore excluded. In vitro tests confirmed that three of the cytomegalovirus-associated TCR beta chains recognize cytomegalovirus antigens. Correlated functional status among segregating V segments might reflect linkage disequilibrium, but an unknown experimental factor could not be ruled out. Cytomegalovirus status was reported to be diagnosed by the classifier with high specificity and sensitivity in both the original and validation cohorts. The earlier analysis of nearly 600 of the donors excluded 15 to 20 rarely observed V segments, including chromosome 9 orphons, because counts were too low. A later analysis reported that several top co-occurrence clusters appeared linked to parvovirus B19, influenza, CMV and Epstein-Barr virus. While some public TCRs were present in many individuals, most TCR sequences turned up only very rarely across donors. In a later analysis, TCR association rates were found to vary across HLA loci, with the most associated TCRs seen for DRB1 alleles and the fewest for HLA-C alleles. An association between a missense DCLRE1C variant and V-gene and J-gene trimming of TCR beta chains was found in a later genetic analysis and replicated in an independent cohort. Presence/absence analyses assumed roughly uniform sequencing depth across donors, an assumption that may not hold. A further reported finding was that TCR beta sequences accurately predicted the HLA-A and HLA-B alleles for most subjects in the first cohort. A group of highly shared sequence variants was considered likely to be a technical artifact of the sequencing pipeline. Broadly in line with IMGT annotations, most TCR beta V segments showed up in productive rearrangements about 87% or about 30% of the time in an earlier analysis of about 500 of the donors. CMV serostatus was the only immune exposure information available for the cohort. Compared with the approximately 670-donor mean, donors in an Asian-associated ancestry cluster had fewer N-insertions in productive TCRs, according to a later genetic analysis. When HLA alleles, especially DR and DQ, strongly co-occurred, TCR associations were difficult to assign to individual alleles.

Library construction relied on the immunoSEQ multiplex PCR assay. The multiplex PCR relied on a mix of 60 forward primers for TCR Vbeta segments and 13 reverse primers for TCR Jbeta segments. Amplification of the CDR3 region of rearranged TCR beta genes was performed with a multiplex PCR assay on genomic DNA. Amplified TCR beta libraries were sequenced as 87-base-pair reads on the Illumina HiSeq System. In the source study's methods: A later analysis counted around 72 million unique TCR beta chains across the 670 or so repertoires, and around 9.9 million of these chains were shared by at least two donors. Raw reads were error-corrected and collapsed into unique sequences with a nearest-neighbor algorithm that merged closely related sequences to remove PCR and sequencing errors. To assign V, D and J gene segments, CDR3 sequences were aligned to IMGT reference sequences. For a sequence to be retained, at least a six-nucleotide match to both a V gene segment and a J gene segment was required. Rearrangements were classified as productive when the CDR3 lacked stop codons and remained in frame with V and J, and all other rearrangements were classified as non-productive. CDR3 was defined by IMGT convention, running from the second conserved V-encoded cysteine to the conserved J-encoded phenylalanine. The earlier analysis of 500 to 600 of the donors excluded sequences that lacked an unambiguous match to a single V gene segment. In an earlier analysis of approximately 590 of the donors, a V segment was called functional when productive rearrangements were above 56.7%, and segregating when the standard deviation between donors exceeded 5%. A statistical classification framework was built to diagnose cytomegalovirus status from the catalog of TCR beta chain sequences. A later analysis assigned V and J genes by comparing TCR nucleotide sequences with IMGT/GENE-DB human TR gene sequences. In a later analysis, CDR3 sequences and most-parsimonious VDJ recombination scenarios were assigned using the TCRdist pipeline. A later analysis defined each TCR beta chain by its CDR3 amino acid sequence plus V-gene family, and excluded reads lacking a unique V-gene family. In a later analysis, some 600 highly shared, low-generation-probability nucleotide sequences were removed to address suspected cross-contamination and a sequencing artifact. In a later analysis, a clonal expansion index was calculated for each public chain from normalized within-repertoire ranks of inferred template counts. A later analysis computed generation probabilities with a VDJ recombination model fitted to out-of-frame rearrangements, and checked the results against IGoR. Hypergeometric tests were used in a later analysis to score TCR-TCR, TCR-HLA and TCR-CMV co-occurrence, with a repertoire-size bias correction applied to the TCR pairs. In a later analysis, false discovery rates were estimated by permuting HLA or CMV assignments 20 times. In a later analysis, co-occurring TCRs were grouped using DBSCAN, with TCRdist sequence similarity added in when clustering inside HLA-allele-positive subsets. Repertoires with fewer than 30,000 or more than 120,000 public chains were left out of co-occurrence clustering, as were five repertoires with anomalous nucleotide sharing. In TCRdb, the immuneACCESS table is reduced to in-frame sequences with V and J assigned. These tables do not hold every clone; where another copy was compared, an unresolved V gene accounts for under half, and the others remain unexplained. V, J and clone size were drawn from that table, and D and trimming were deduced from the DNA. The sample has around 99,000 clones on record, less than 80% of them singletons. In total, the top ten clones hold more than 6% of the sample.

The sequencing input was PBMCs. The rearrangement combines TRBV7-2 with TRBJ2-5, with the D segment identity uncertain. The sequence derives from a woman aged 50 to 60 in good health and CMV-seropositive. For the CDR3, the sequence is CASSLRRVETQYF. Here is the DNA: TGTGCCAGCAGCCTCAGGCGTGTAGAGACCCAGTACTTC.